These 6 T cell receptor beta chains were sequenced from one sample in a study of chemoradiotherapy in HPV16-positive cancers. Data came from immunoSEQ multiplex PCR; TCRdb stores just in-frame clones and leaves some out. The data contain about 30,000 clones, about 80% of them singletons. Material: blood, obtained from a patient who underwent chemoradiotherapy. These receptors were obtained from a human donor with HPV-associated anogenital cancer.

The chain employs TRBV6-4 and TRBJ2-1; 12 bases agree with TRBD2. This CDR3 comprises 17 residues. Germline assignment: CDR1 MRHNA and CDR2 SNTAGT. V lost 1 base and J lost 2; bases outside the gene matches: 3. The CDR3 reads CASSDCTSGGPYNEQFF. The DNA of the CDR3 is TGTGCCAGCAGTGACTGTACTAGCGGGGGGCCCTACAATGAGCAGTTCTTC.

CDR3 DNA sequence: TGCGCCAGCAGCGTCGAAGCGGGGGGAACAGATACGCAGTATTTT. As protein: CASSVEAGGTDTQYF. The rearrangement links TRBV5-1 to TRBJ2-3, with 9 bases matching TRBD2. This CDR3 has 15 residues. The V segment lost 4 bases and the J segment 3 bases; nucleotides outside the gene matches: 6. Germline values: CDR1 SGHRS, CDR2 YFSETQ.

J is TRBJ2-2 and V is TRBV5-1; TRBD2 might be the D (6 bases). CDR1 and CDR2 (germline): SGHRS, YFSETQ. CDR3 length: 15 amino acids. Trimming cost V 7 bases and J 4 bases, with 17 bases left between them. The DNA for the CDR3 is TGCGCCAGCTCATCCCCGGGAGTGGGCACCGGGGAGCTGTTTTTT. It yields the protein CASSSPGVGTGELFF.

The chain uses TRBV5-4 and TRBJ2-3; D is perhaps TRBD2 (6 bases). Trimming took off 0 bases at V and 3 bases at J, with 17 bases between the two ends. This CDR3 contains 17 residues. The germline V gene encodes CDR1 SGHNT and CDR2 YYREEE (reference sequence). Here the CDR3 reads CASSLAMVGGETDTQYF. The CDR3 nucleotides are TGTGCCAGCAGCTTGGCCATGGTGGGGGGAGAGACAGATACGCAGTATTTT.

The chain combines TRBV7-3 with TRBJ1-1; D gene uncertain. Germline V lookup: CDR1 SGHTA, CDR2 FQGTGA. The CDR3 has 14 amino acids. V was cut by 2 bases and J by 4 bases, with 11 bases left in between. This chain's CDR3 is CASSLADGPTEAFF. The CDR3 DNA reads TGTGCCAGCAGCTTAGCGGACGGGCCCACTGAAGCTTTCTTT.

CDR3 nucleotide sequence: TGTGCCAGCAGCAACCCGGACAGCCAAGAGACCCAGTACTTC. Translated, it gives CASSNPDSQETQYF. The genes are TRBV9 and TRBJ2-5; tentative D call: TRBD1 (6 bases). Germline CDR1 is SGDLS and CDR2 is YYNGEE. V lost 4 bases to trimming and J lost 1 base, with 11 bases between them. The CDR3 is 14 residues long.